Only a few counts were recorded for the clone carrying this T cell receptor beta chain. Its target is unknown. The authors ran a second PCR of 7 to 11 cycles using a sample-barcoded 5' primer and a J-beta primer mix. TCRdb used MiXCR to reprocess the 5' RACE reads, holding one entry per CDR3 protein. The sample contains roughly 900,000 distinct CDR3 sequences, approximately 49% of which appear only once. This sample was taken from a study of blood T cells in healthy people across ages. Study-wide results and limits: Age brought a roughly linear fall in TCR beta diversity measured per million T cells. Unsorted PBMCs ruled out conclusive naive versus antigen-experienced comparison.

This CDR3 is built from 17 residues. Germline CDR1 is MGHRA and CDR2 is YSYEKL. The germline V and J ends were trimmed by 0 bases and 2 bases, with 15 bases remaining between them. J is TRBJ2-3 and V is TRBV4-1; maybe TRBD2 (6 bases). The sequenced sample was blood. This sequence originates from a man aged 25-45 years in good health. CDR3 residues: CASSQETRSGFTDTQYF. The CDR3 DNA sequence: TGCGCCAGCAGCCAAGAAACGCGTAGCGGATTCACAGATACGCAGTATTTT.